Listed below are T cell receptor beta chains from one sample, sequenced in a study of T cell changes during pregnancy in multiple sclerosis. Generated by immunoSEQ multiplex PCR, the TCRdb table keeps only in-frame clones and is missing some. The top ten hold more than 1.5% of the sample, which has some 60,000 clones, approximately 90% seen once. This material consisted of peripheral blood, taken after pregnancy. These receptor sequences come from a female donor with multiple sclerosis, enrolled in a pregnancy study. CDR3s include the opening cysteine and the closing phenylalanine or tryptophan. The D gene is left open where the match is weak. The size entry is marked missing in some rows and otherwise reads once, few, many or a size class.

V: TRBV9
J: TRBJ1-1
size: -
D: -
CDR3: CASSVDAQGNTEAFF
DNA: TGTGCCAGCAGCGTAGATGCTCAGGGGAACACTGAAGCTTTCTTT

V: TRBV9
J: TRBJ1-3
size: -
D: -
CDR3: CASSQQDSRTGNTIYF
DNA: TGTGCCAGCAGCCAGCAGGACAGCCGAACTGGAAACACCATATATTTT

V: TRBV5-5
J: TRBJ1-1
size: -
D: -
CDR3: CASSLTGSQNTEAFF
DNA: TGTGCCAGCAGTTTGACCGGGTCTCAGAATACTGAAGCTTTCTTT

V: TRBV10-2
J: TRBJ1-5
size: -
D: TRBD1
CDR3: CASSLTGDQPQHF
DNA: TGCGCCAGCAGCTTGACAGGGGATCAGCCCCAGCATTTT

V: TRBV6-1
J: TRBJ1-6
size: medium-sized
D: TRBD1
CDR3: CASRDTGVPLHF
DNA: TGTGCCAGCAGAGACACAGGGGTACCCCTCCACTTT

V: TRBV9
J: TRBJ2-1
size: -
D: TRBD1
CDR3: CASSGTGRQEQFF
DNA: TGTGCCAGCAGTGGGACAGGCAGACAGGAGCAGTTCTTC

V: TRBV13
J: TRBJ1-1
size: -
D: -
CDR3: CASSLVGHENTEAFF
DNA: TGTGCCAGCAGCTTAGTAGGACATGAGAACACTGAAGCTTTCTTT

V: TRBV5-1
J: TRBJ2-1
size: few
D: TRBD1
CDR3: CASTGGLDEQFF
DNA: TGCGCCAGTACAGGGGGTCTCGATGAGCAGTTCTTC

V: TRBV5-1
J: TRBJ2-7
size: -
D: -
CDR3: CASSPGTVAYEQYF
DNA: TGCGCCAGCAGCCCCGGGACTGTTGCCTACGAGCAGTACTTC

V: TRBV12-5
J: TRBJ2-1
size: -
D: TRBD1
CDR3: CASAPNRGTYTRVYNEQFF
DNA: TGTGCTAGTGCACCCAACAGGGGGACCTACACAAGGGTCTACAATGAGCAGTTCTTC

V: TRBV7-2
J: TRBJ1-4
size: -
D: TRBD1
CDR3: CASSFTGETNEKLFF
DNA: TGTGCCAGCAGCTTTACAGGGGAAACTAATGAAAAACTGTTTTTT

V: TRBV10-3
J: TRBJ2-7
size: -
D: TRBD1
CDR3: CAISELGQGASGEQYF
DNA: TGTGCCATCAGTGAGTTGGGACAGGGGGCCAGTGGCGAGCAGTACTTC

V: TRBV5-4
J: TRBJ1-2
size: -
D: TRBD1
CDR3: CASSLGGQGLNYGYTF
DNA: TGTGCCAGCAGCTTGGGAGGACAGGGACTCAACTATGGCTACACCTTC

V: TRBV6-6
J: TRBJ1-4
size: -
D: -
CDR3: CASSYDGGSEKLFF
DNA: TGTGCCAGCAGTTACGATGGGGGGAGTGAAAAACTGTTTTTT

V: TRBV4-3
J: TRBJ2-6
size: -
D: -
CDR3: CASSQDRDSGANVLTF
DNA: TGCGCCAGCAGCCAAGATCGCGACTCTGGGGCCAACGTCCTGACTTTC

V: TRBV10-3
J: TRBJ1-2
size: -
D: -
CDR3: CAISEGRGVYGYTF
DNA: TGTGCCATCAGTGAGGGCAGGGGCGTCTATGGCTACACCTTC

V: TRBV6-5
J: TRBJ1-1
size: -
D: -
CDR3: CASTSTENTEAFF
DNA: TGTGCCAGCACCTCCACAGAGAACACTGAAGCTTTCTTT

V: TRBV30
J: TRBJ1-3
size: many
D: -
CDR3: CAWSVNGRNTIYF
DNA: TGTGCCTGGAGTGTAAACGGGAGAAACACCATATATTTT

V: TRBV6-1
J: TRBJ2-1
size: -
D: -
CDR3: CASIMRWEQFF
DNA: TGTGCCAGCATCATGAGGTGGGAGCAGTTCTTC

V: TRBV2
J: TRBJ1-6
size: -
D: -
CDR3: CASSGRTESSYNSPLHF
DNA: TGTGCCAGCAGTGGCAGGACAGAAAGCTCCTATAATTCACCCCTCCACTTT

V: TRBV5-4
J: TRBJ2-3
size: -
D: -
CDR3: CASSRGGNTDTQYF
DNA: TGTGCCAGCAGCAGGGGGGGTAACACAGATACGCAGTATTTT

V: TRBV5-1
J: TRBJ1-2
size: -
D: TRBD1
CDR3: CASTPGTGPASGYTF
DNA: TGCGCCAGCACTCCCGGGACAGGGCCTGCCTCGGGCTACACCTTC

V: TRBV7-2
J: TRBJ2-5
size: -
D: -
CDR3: CASSLSAARETQYF
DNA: TGTGCCAGCAGCTTATCGGCAGCTAGAGAGACCCAGTACTTC

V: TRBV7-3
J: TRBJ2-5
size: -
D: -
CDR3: CASSPEGQRLETQYF
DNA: TGTGCCAGCAGCCCGGAAGGACAGAGGTTGGAGACCCAGTACTTC

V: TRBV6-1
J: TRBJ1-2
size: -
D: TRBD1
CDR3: CASSDQTGGSTGGYTF
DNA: TGTGCCAGCAGTGACCAGACAGGGGGCTCAACAGGTGGCTACACCTTC

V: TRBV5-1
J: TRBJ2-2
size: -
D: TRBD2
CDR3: CASSPGLESLYGTGELFF
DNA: TGCGCCAGCAGCCCGGGACTAGAAAGTCTATATGGCACCGGGGAGCTGTTTTTT

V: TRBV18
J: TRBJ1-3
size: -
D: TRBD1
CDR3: CASSPTTGQGLDTIYF
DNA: TGTGCCAGCTCACCTACAACGGGACAGGGTCTTGACACCATATATTTT

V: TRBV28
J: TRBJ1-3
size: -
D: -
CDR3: CASRGQLYSGNTIYF
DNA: TGTGCCAGCAGGGGCCAGCTTTACTCTGGAAACACCATATATTTT

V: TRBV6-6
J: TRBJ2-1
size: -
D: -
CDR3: CASSLGPSYNEQFF
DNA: TGTGCCAGCAGTCTAGGCCCCTCCTACAATGAGCAGTTCTTC

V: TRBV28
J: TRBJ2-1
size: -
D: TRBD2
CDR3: CASSQGTSGAPNEQFF
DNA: TGTGCCAGCAGCCAAGGGACTAGCGGGGCCCCCAATGAGCAGTTCTTC

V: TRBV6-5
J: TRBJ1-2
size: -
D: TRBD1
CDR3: CASKTTGARGYTF
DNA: TGTGCCAGCAAGACGACAGGGGCTAGGGGCTACACCTTC

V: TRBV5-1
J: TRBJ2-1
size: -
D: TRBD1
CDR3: CASSLGWAGGQLGDEQFF
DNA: TGCGCCAGCAGCTTGGGTTGGGCAGGGGGCCAGCTAGGGGATGAGCAGTTCTTC

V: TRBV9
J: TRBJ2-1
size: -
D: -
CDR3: CASSPFGGHYNEQFF
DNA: TGTGCCAGCAGCCCTTTCGGGGGGCACTACAATGAGCAGTTCTTC

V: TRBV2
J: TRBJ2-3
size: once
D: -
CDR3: CASSERDTQYF
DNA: TGTGCCAGCAGTGAACGTGATACGCAGTATTTT

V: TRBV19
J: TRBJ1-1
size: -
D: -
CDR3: CASRAGAGGNTEAFF
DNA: TGTGCCAGTAGGGCGGGGGCCGGGGGGAACACTGAAGCTTTCTTT

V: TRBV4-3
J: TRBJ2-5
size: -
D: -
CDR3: CASSQDATGETQYF
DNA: TGCGCCAGCAGCCAAGATGCGACTGGAGAGACCCAGTACTTC

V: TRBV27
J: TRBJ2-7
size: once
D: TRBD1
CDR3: CASTQRRGQGPQSDEQYF
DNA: TGTGCCAGCACCCAACGGCGGGGACAGGGGCCCCAGTCGGACGAGCAGTACTTC

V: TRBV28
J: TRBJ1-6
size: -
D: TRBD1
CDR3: CASSPRTGSYNSPLHF
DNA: TGTGCCAGCAGTCCCCGGACAGGGAGCTACAATTCACCCCTCCACTTT

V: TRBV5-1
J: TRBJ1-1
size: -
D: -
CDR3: CASSPRLNTEAFF
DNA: TGCGCCAGCAGCCCTAGGCTTAACACTGAAGCTTTCTTT

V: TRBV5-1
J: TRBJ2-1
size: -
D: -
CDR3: CASSLGTYNEQFF
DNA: TGCGCCAGCAGCTTGGGGACTTACAATGAGCAGTTCTTC

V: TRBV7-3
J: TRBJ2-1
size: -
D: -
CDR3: CASSLTSRLNQFF
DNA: TGTGCCAGCAGCTTAACCTCCAGGCTGAACCAGTTCTTC

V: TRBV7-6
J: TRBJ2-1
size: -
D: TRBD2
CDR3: CASSLGGGTSGGDEQFF
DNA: TGTGCCAGCAGCTTAGGGGGTGGGACTAGCGGGGGCGATGAGCAGTTCTTC

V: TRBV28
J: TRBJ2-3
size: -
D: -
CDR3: CASSLPPDGTSTDTQYF
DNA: TGTGCCAGCAGTTTACCCCCGGACGGGACTAGCACAGATACGCAGTATTTT

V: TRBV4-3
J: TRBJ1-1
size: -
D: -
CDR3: CASSREQGSTEAFF
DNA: TGCGCCAGCAGCCGAGAACAGGGATCCACTGAAGCTTTCTTT

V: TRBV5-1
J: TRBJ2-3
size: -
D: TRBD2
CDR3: CASSSIAGDTQYF
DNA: TGCGCCAGCAGCTCGATAGCGGGAGATACGCAGTATTTT

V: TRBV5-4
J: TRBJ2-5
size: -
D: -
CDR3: CASSHSSSRETQYF
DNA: TGTGCCAGCAGCCACTCTAGCAGCCGAGAGACCCAGTACTTC

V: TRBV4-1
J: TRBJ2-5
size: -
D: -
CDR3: CASSQGAGRIQETQYF
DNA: TGCGCCAGCAGCCAAGGGGCGGGGCGGATTCAAGAGACCCAGTACTTC

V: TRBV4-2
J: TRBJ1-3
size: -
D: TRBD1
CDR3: CASSPATGPSGNTIYF
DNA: TGTGCCAGCAGCCCTGCGACAGGGCCCTCTGGAAACACCATATATTTT

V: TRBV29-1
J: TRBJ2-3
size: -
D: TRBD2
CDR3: CSVGGLAQAPDTQYF
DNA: TGCAGCGTTGGGGGACTAGCGCAGGCCCCAGATACGCAGTATTTT

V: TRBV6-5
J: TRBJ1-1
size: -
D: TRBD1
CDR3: CASRAGQGMTEAFF
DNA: TGTGCCAGCAGAGCGGGACAGGGTATGACTGAAGCTTTCTTT